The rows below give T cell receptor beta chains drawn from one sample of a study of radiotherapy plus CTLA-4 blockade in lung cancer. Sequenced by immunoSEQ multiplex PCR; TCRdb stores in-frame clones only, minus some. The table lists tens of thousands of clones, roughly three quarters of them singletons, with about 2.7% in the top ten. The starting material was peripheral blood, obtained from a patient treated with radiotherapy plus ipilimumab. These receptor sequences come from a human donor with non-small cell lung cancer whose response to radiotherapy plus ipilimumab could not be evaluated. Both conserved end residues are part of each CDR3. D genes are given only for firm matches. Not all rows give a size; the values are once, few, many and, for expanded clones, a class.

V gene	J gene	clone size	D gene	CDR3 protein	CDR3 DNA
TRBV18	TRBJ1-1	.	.	CASSPHQGSTEAFF	TGTGCCAGCTCACCACATCAGGGTAGCACTGAAGCTTTCTTT
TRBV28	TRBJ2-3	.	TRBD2	CASSSRLAGEGEDTQYF	TGTGCCAGCAGTTCCCGGCTAGCGGGAGAGGGGGAGGATACGCAGTATTTT
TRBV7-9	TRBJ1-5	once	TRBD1	CASSFYGQGASNQPQHF	TGTGCCAGCAGCTTCTATGGACAGGGGGCGAGCAATCAGCCCCAGCATTTT
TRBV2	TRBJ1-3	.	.	CASSDGALSGNTIYF	TGTGCCAGCAGTGATGGGGCTCTCTCTGGAAACACCATATATTTT
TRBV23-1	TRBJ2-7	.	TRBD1	CASSRPTGGKVYEQYF	TGCGCCAGCAGTCGACCCACAGGGGGTAAGGTCTACGAGCAGTACTTC
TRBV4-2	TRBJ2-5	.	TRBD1	CASSRTGSPETQYF	TGTGCCAGCAGTCGGACAGGGTCTCCAGAGACCCAGTACTTC
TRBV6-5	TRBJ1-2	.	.	CASSYRLTGNYGYTF	TGTGCCAGCAGTTACCGCCTAACAGGAAACTATGGCTACACCTTC
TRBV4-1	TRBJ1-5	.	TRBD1	CASSQGRGNQPQHF	TGCGCCAGCAGCCAAGGCAGGGGGAATCAGCCCCAGCATTTT
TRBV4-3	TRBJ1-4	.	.	CASSSRVSATNEKLFF	TGCGCCAGCAGCAGCAGGGTTTCAGCAACTAATGAAAAACTGTTTTTT
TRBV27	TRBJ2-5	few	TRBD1	CASSSLGTGRQETQYF	TGTGCCAGCAGTTCTCTAGGGACAGGTCGACAAGAGACCCAGTACTTC
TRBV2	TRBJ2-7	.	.	CASSPGGQVFYEQYF	TGTGCCAGCAGTCCGGGGGGACAGGTTTTCTACGAGCAGTACTTC
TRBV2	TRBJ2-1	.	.	CASVKFSSYNEQFF	TGTGCCAGCGTTAAATTTAGCTCCTACAATGAGCAGTTCTTC
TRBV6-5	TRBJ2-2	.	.	CASSPPSRGELFF	TGTGCCAGCAGTCCGCCAAGCCGCGGGGAGCTGTTTTTT
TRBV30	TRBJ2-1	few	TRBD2	CAWIAGGGYNEQFF	TGTGCCTGGATAGCGGGAGGGGGGTACAATGAGCAGTTCTTC